These 6 T cell receptor beta chains were all obtained from the same sample, sequenced in a study of glioma-infiltrating T cells after dendritic cell vaccination. This table comes from immunoSEQ multiplex PCR, and its TCRdb copy is limited to in-frame clones, with some not included. The sample comprises more than 100,000 clones, 81% of which are singletons, and 9.5% to 15% rests with the top ten. Source: blood, taken before dendritic cell vaccination. The receptors stem from a human donor with glioblastoma.

This sequence joins TRBV6-5 and TRBJ2-1, with TRBD2 matching over 8 bases. The germline V gene has CDR1 MNHEY and CDR2 SVGAGI. The CDR3 loop spans 13 amino acids. V lost 7 bases to trimming and J lost 4 bases; unmatched junction nucleotides: 3. CDR3 in DNA: TGTGCCAGCACACGGGGGGGATACAATGAGCAGTTCTTC. Encoded protein: CASTRGGYNEQFF.

The table lists this clone with a few counts. The V call is TRBV7-2, the J call TRBJ1-1; D remains ambiguous. Looked up from germline, CDR1 is SGHTA and CDR2 is FQGNSA. CDR3 length: 13 residues. V gave up 3 bases and J gave up 5 bases, with 10 bases separating them. This chain's CDR3 is CASSLEGWTEAFF. The CDR3 nucleotides are TGTGCCAGCAGCTTGGAGGGTTGGACTGAAGCTTTCTTT.

This chain joins TRBV11-3 and TRBJ1-1; D gene ambiguous. The CDR3 is 14 residues long. Germline-derived CDR1 and CDR2 are SGHNT and YENEEA. Deletions cut 5 bases from V and 6 bases from J, with 16 bases between. The CDR3 here is CASSRSLVVAEAFF. CDR3 sequence (DNA): TGTGCCAGCAGCCGTTCCCTTGTTGTCGCTGAAGCTTTCTTT.

The chain uses TRBV28 and TRBJ1-6, with a weak D call TRBD1 (5 bases). V lost 6 bases and J lost 5, with 14 bases in between. Germline V gene lookup returns CDR1 MDHEN and CDR2 SYDVKM. The CDR3 has 15 residues. The CDR3 loop is CASRERQTNNSPLHF. The CDR3 DNA is TGTGCCAGCAGGGAACGACAGACCAATAATTCACCCCTCCACTTT.

CDR3 in amino acids: CASSMHTGNSYEQYF. The CDR3 region has the DNA TGTGCCAGCAGCATGCATACCGGGAACTCCTACGAGCAGTACTTC. This chain connects TRBV5-5 to TRBJ2-7, with D possibly TRBD2 on 5 matching bases. The V and J ends lost 4 bases and 0 bases respectively, with 14 bases between them. Germline CDR1 and CDR2: SGHKS and YYEKEE (reference sequence). The CDR3 contains 15 residues.

Here the CDR3 reads CASSLERGGTDTQYF. CDR3 bases: TGTGCCAGCAGCTTGGAACGAGGTGGCACAGATACGCAGTATTTT. The chain has TRBV5-4 and TRBJ2-3; D call uncertain. This CDR3 has 15 residues. CDR1 is SGHNT and CDR2 is YYREEE in the germline V gene (reference sequence). The ends were cut back, 0 bases at V and 1 base at J, with 9 bases in the middle.